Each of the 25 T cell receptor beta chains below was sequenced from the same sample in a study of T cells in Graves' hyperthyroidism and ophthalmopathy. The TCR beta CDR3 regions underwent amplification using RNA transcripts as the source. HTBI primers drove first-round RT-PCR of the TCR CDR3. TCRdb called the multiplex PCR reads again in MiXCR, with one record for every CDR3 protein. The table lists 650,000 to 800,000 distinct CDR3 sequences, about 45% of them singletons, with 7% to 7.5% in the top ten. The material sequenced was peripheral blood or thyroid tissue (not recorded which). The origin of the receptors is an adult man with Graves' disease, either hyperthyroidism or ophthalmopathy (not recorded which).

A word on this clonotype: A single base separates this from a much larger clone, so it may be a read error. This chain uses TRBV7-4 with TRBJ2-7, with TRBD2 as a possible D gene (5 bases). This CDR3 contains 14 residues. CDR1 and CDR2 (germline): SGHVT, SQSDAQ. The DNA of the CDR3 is TGTGCCAGCAGCTTAGTACGGGATACCTACGTGCAGTACTTC. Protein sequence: CASSLVRDTYVQYF.

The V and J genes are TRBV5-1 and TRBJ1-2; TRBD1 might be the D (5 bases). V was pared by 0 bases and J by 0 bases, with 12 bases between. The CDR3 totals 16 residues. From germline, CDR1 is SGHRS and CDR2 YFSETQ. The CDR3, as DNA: TGCGCCAGCAGCTTGGAAGGGGCCCTATCTAACTATGGCTACACCTTC. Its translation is CASSLEGALSNYGYTF.

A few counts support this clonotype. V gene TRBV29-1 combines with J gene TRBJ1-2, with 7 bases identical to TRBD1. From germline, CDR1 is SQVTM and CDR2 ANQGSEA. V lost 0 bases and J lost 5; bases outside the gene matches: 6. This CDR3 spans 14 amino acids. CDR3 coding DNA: TGCAGCGTTGAAGATCCCTCGACAGGGTATGGCTACACCTTC. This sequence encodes CSVEDPSTGYGYTF. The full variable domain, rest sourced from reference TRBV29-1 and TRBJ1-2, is SAVISQKPSRDICQRGTSLTIQCQVDSQVTMMFWYRQQPGQSLTLIATANQGSEATYESGFVIDKFPISRPNLTFSTLTVSNMSPEDSSIYLCSVEDPSTGYGYTFGSGTRLTVV.

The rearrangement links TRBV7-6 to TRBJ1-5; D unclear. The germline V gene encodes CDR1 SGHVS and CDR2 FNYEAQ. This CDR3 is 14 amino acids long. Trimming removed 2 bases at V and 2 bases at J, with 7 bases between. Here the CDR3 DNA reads TGTGCCAGCAGCTTAAGATGGGGCAATCAGCCCCAGCATTTT. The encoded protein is CASSLRWGNQPQHF.

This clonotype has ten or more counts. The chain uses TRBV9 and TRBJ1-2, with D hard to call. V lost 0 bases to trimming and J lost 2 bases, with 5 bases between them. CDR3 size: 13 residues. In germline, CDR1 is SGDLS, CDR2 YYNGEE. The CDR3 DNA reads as TGTGCCAGCAGCGTAGAGGAGAACTATGGCTACACCTTC. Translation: CASSVEENYGYTF.

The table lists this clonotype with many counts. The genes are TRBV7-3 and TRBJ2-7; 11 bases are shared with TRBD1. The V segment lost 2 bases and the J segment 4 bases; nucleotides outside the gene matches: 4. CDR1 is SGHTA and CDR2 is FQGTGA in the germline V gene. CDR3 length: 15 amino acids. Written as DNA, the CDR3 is TGTGCCAGCAGCTTACTTGGGACAGGGGGATACGAGCAGTACTTC. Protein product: CASSLLGTGGYEQYF. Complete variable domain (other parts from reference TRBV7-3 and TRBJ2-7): GAGVSQTPSNKVTEKGKYVELRCDPISGHTALYWYRQSLGQGPEFLIYFQGTGAADDSGLPNDRFFAVRPEGSVSTLKIQRTERGDSAVYLCASSLLGTGGYEQYFGPGTRLTVT.

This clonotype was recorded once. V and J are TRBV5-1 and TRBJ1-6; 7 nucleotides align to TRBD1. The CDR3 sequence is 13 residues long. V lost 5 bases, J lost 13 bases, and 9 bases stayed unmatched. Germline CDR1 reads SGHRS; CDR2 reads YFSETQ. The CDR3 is CASSPDRDQPLHF. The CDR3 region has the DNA TGCGCCAGCAGTCCCGACAGGGATCAGCCCCTCCACTTT.

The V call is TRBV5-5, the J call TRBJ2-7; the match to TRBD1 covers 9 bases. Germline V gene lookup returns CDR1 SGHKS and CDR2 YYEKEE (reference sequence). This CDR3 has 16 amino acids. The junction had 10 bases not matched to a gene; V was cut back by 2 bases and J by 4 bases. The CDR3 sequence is CASSFRDRDGGYEQYF. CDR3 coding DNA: TGTGCCAGCAGCTTCCGGGACAGGGATGGAGGGTACGAGCAGTACTTC.

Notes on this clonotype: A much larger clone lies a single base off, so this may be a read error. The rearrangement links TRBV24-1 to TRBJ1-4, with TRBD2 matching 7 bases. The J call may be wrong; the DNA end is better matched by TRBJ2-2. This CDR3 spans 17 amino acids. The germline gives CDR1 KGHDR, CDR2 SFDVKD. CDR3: CATSDLSSTGGTGELFF. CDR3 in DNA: TGTGCCACCAGTGATTTGTCGTCCACGGGAGGTACCGGGGAGCTGTTTTTT.

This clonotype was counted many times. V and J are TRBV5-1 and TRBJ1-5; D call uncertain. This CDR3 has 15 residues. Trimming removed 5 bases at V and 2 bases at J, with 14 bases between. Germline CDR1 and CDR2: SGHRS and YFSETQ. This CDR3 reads CASRPFPDGNQPQHF. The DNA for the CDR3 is TGCGCCAGCAGACCCTTCCCTGACGGCAATCAGCCCCAGCATTTT.

In DNA, the CDR3 is TGTGCCAGCAGCAGAGACGGTGCAACTAATGAAAAACTGTTTTTT. Translation: CASSRDGATNEKLFF. V usage is TRBV7-2 and J usage is TRBJ1-4; D is uncertain. Germline V lookup: CDR1 SGHTA, CDR2 FQGNSA. The CDR3 is 15 residues long. Between the trimmed V and J ends, which lost 5 bases and 0 bases, there was a span of 10 bases.

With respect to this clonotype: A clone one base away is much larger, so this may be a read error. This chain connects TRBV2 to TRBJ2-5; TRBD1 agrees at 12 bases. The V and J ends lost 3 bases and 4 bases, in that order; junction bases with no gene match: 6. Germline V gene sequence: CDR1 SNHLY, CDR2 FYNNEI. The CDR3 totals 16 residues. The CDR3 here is CASSDLGDRGLETQYF. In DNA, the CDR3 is TGTGCCAGCAGTGATTTGGGGGACAGGGGGCTAGAGACCCAGTACTTC.

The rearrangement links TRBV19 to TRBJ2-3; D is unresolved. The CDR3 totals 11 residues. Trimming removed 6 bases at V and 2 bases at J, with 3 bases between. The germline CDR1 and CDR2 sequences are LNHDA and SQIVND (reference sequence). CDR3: CASRDTDTQYF. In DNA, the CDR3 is TGTGCCAGTAGAGACACAGATACGCAGTATTTT.

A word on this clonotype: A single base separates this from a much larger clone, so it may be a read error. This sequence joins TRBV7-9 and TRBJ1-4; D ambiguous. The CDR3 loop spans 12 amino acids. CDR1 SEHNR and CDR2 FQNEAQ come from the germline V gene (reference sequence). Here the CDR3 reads CVSSMMSEKLFF. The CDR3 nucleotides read TGTGTCAGCAGCATGATGAGTGAAAAACTGTTTTTT.

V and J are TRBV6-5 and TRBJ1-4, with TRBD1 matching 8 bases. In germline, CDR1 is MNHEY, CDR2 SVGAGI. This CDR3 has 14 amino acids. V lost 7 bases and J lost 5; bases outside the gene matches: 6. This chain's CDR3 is CASKRDRSNEKLFF. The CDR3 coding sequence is TGTGCCAGCAAGCGGGACAGGTCAAATGAAAAACTGTTTTTT.

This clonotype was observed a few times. In DNA form, the CDR3 reads TGTGCCAGCAGCCAGACTAGCGGGAGGCGCACCGGGGAGCTGTTTTTT. This encodes CASSQTSGRRTGELFF. The chain has TRBV7-6 and TRBJ2-2; 13 positions agree with TRBD2. The CDR3 has 16 amino acids. Germline trimming cut 5 bases from V and 4 bases from J; bases unmatched to any gene: 4. Germline V gene sequence: CDR1 SGHVS, CDR2 FNYEAQ.

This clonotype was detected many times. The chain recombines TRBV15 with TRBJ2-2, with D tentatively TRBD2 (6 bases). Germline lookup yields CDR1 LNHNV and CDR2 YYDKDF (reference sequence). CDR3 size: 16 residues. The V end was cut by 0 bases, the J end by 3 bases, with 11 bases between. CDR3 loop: CATSRDRDSHTGELFF. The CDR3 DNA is TGTGCCACCAGCAGAGACCGGGACTCTCACACCGGGGAGCTGTTTTTT.

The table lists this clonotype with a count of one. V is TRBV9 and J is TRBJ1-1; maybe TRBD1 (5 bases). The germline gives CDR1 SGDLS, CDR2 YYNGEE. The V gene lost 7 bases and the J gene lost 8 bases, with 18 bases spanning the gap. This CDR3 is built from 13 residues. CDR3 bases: TGTGCCAGCTCACGTGTTAGGGGATCAGAAGCTTTCTTT. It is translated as CASSRVRGSEAFF.

The CDR3 here is CAIRDEDNQPQHF. Here the CDR3 DNA reads TGTGCCATCAGGGATGAGGATAATCAGCCCCAGCATTTT. This rearrangement joins TRBV10-3 to TRBJ1-5, with D unclear. Germline V gene lookup returns CDR1 ENHRY and CDR2 SYGVKD. Trimming removed 6 bases from V and 4 bases from J, with 10 bases in between. The CDR3 covers 13 residues.

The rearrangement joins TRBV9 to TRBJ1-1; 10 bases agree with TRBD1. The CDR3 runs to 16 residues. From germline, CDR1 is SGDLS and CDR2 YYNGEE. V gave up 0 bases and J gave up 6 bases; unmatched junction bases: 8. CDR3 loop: CASSVVGTGVAAEAFF. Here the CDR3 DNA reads TGTGCCAGCAGCGTAGTTGGGACAGGGGTCGCGGCTGAAGCTTTCTTT. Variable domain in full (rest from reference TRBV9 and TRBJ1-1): DSGVTQTPKHLITATGQRVTLRCSPRSGDLSVYWYQQSLDQGLQFLIQYYNGEERAKGNILERFSAQQFPDLHSELNLSSLELGDSALYFCASSVVGTGVAAEAFFGQGTRLTVV.

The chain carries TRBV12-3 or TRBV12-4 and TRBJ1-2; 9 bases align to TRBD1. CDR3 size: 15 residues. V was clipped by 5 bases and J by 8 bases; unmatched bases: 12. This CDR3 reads CASSQHTRDRVGYTF. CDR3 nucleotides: TGTGCCAGCAGTCAACACACCCGGGACAGGGTCGGCTACACCTTC.

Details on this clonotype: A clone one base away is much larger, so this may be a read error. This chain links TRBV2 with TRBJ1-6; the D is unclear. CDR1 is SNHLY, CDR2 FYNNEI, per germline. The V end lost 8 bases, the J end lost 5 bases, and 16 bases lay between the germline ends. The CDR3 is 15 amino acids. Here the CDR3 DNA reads TGTGCCAGCGTTCGACCGGGAGGGAATAATTCACCCCTCCACTTT. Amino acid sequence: CASVRPGGNNSPLHF.

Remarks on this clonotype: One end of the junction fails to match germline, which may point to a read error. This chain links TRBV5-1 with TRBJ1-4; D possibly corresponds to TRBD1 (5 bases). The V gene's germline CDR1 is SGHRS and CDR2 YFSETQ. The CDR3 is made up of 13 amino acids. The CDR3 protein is CAGSRYTGEKLFF. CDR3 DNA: TGCGCCGGCAGTCGGTACACAGGTGAAAAACTGTTTTTT.

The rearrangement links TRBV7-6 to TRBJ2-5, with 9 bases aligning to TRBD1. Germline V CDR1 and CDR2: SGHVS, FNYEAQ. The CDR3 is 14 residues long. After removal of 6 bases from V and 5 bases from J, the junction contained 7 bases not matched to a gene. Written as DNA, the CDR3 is TGTGCCAGCAGACCTACAGGGGGCCAGGAGACCCAGTACTTC. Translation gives CASRPTGGQETQYF.

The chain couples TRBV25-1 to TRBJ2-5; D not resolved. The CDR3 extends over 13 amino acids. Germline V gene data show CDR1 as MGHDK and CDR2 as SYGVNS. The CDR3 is CAIPGRKQETQYF. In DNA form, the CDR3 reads TGTGCTATTCCCGGACGGAAACAAGAGACCCAGTACTTC.